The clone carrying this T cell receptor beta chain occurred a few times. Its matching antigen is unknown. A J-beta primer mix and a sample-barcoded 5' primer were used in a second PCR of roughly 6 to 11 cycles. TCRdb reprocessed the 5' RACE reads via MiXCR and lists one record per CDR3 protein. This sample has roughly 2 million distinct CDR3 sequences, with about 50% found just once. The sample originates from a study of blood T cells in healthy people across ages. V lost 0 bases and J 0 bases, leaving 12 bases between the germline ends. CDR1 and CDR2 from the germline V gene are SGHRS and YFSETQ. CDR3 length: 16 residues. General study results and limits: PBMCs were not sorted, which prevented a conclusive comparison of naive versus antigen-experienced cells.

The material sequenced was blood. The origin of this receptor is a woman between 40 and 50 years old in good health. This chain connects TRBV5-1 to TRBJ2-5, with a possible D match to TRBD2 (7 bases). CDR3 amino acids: CASSLGGGAHQETQYF. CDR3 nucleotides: TGCGCCAGCAGCTTGGGCGGGGGCGCCCACCAAGAGACCCAGTACTTC.